Below, 20 T cell receptor beta chains from the same sample are listed, as sequenced in a study of blood T cell repertoires in COVID-19. Produced via immunoSEQ multiplex PCR; TCRdb's table is partial and in-frame only. The sample lists 150,000 to 190,000 clones; around 87% were seen once. Input material: peripheral blood. The receptors shown here come from a woman in her forties with acute or convalescent COVID-19.

The chain joins TRBV12-3 or TRBV12-4 to TRBJ1-2; D is unresolved. Deletions cut 3 bases from V and 7 bases from J, with 9 bases between. This CDR3 has 12 residues. CDR3 sequence reads: CASSFFIRGYTF. CDR3 nucleotides: TGTGCCAGCAGTTTTTTTATTCGTGGCTACACCTTC.

In its sample, this clone was seen a few times. V is TRBV6-4 and J is TRBJ1-6; 7 bases fit TRBD1. The CDR3 has 13 amino acids. From germline, CDR1 is MRHNA and CDR2 SNTAGT. V lost 6 bases to trimming and J lost 9 bases; unmatched junction nucleotides: 5. In DNA, the CDR3 is TGTGCCAGCAGCGGGGACAGTGGTTCACCCCTCCACTTT. It encodes CASSGDSGSPLHF.

The chain employs TRBV6-1 and TRBJ2-1, with D possibly TRBD2 on 5 matching bases. Germline V lookup: CDR1 MNHNS, CDR2 SASEGT. The CDR3 is made up of 13 amino acids. Trimming removed 1 base at V and 6 bases at J, with 7 bases between. This CDR3 reads CASSEGRGNEQFF. CDR3 bases: TGTGCCAGCAGTGAAGGCCGGGGCAATGAGCAGTTCTTC.

The chain carries TRBV19 and TRBJ1-4, with D possibly being TRBD1 (5 bases). Germline loops: CDR1 LNHDA, CDR2 SQIVND (reference sequence). V lost 3 bases, J lost 5 bases, and 13 bases lay in between. This CDR3 spans 15 amino acids. CDR3 loop: CASSIGGKLNEKLFF. The CDR3 nucleotides are TGTGCCAGTAGTATCGGGGGGAAGCTCAATGAAAAACTGTTTTTT.

This clone appeared once. The chain combines TRBV10-3 with TRBJ2-1, with a tentative D call TRBD1 (5 bases). Germline assignment: CDR1 ENHRY and CDR2 SYGVKD. V lost 3 bases and J 9 bases, leaving 12 bases between the germline ends. The CDR3 runs 13 residues. Here the CDR3 DNA reads TGTGCCATCAGTGAATTGAGTAGGGGTGAGCAGTTCTTC. Translation gives CAISELSRGEQFF.

The J gene is TRBJ1-3, the V gene TRBV3-1 (or the pseudogene TRBV3-2), with 7 bases that match TRBD1. The germline V gene encodes CDR1 LGHDT and CDR2 YNNKEL (reference sequence). The CDR3 has 17 amino acids. J was trimmed by 4 bases and V by 0 bases; bases with no gene match: 9. The CDR3 DNA reads TGTGCCAGCAGCCAAGATATCCTGACAGGGAAAGGAAACACCATATATTTT. Its protein product is CASSQDILTGKGNTIYF.

The chain couples TRBV6-5 to TRBJ1-1; D is ambiguous. The V gene lost 9 bases and the J gene lost 0 bases, with 8 bases spanning the gap. CDR1 is MNHEY and CDR2 is SVGAGI in the germline V gene. This CDR3 has 12 amino acids. As DNA, the CDR3 is TGTGCCAGTAGCACCCTGAACACTGAAGCTTTCTTT. This encodes CASSTLNTEAFF.

The chain uses TRBV7-3 and TRBJ2-7; D unclear. Germline CDR1 is SGHTA and CDR2 is FQGTGA. Trimming removed 2 bases from V and 0 bases from J, with 11 bases in between. CDR3 length: 15 residues. The CDR3 DNA is TGTGCCAGCAGCTTATCCCCCGAGAGCTCCTACGAGCAGTACTTC. Its translation is CASSLSPESSYEQYF. The full variable domain, its missing parts supplied by reference TRBV7-3 and TRBJ2-7, is GAGVSQTPSNKVTEKGKYVELRCDPISGHTALYWYRQSLGQGPEFLIYFQGTGAADDSGLPNDRFFAVRPEGSVSTLKIQRTERGDSAVYLCASSLSPESSYEQYFGPGTRLTVT.

The V and J genes are TRBV6-4 and TRBJ2-3, with TRBD2 identical over 8 bases. The germline V gene encodes CDR1 MRHNA and CDR2 SNTAGT. CDR3 length: 15 residues. The J segment lost 2 bases and the V segment lost 2 bases, leaving 3 bases of the junction unmatched. CDR3 bases: TGTGCCAGCAGTGACGCGGGGGGATACACAGATACGCAGTATTTT. This sequence encodes CASSDAGGYTDTQYF.

The J gene is TRBJ2-7, the V gene TRBV6-6; a weak D match, TRBD2 (6 bases). Germline CDR1 MNHNY, CDR2 SVGAGI (reference sequence). The CDR3 totals 15 residues. Trimming stripped 6 bases from V and 0 bases from J, with 15 bases between. The CDR3 loop is CASREGAALSYEQYF. The CDR3 DNA reads as TGTGCCAGCAGGGAGGGAGCGGCACTCTCCTACGAGCAGTACTTC.

The chain links TRBV5-1 to TRBJ1-1; TRBD1 aligns across 10 bases. The CDR3 is 16 amino acids. The germline gives CDR1 SGHRS, CDR2 YFSETQ. V trimming: 1 base; J trimming: 5 bases; junction bases outside the gene matches: 8. CDR3 sequence: CASSLIGTGVDTEAFF. CDR3 nucleotide sequence: TGCGCCAGCAGCTTGATTGGGACAGGGGTGGATACTGAAGCTTTCTTT.

In DNA, the CDR3 is TGTGCCAGCAGTCCAGGGATTCCGTATAATTCACCCCTCCACTTT. It encodes CASSPGIPYNSPLHF. This chain joins TRBV28 and TRBJ1-6; D possibly corresponds to TRBD1 (5 bases). The length of the CDR3 is 15 residues. Trimming shortened V by 5 bases and J by 4 bases, and 12 bases separated the two germline ends. CDR1 is MDHEN and CDR2 is SYDVKM in the germline V gene. Full variable domain (outside the CDR3, taken from reference TRBV28 and TRBJ1-6): DVKVTQSSRYLVKRTGEKVFLECVQDMDHENMFWYRQDPGLGLRLIYFSYDVKMKEKGDIPEGYSVSREKKERFSLILESASTNQTSMYLCASSPGIPYNSPLHFGNGTRLTVT.

The chain couples TRBV7-8 to TRBJ2-1, with 9 bases identical to TRBD1. The germline gives CDR1 SGHVS, CDR2 FQNEAQ. Trimming cost V 4 bases and J 5 bases; bases outside gene matches: 6. CDR3 length equals 15 residues. For the CDR3, the DNA is TGTGCCAGCAGCTCAGATCGGACAGGGGACAATGAGCAGTTCTTC. Translated: CASSSDRTGDNEQFF.

This rearrangement joins TRBV5-1 to TRBJ2-5, with D unresolved. Germline V lookup: CDR1 SGHRS, CDR2 YFSETQ. CDR3 length equals 11 residues. V lost 0 bases and J 12 bases, leaving 9 bases between the germline ends. CDR3 sequence (DNA): TGCGCCAGCAGCTTGGGCGCCGAAGAGTACTTC. This sequence encodes CASSLGAEEYF.

The chain joins TRBV15 to TRBJ1-3; D unresolved. CDR1 LNHNV and CDR2 YYDKDF come from the germline V gene (reference sequence). V was cut by 0 bases and J by 0 bases, with 6 bases left in between. The CDR3 is 15 amino acids. The CDR3 region is CATSRERSSGNTIYF. The CDR3 region has the DNA TGTGCCACCAGCAGAGAACGGAGCTCTGGAAACACCATATATTTT.

This CDR3 reads CASSRNSGEEQFF. Here the CDR3 DNA reads TGTGCCAGCAGCCGAAATTCAGGGGAAGAGCAGTTCTTC. The chain employs TRBV7-8 and TRBJ2-1, with a possible D match to TRBD1 (6 bases). Germline V gene lookup returns CDR1 SGHVS and CDR2 FQNEAQ. The CDR3 totals 13 residues. V lost 5 bases, J lost 10 bases, and 15 bases lay in between.

The rearrangement uses TRBV6-5 and TRBJ2-7, with TRBD2 identical over 12 bases. Unmatched junction bases numbered 7, after V lost 6 bases and J lost 4 bases. The CDR3 is made up of 15 amino acids. In germline, CDR1 is MNHEY, CDR2 SVGAGI. The CDR3 DNA sequence: TGTGCCAGCAGGGCCCCTAGCGGGAGGGGGTACGAGCAGTACTTC. This codes for CASRAPSGRGYEQYF.

This chain links TRBV27 with TRBJ1-4; D is unclear. CDR1 and CDR2 from the germline V gene are MNHEY and SMNVEV (reference sequence). The CDR3 length is 14 residues. Trimming shortened V by 3 bases and J by 7 bases, and 12 bases separated the two germline ends. The CDR3 loop reads CASSFNSGFEKLFF. In DNA, the CDR3 is TGTGCCAGCAGTTTTAACTCAGGTTTTGAAAAACTGTTTTTT.

This clone was observed once. The chain recombines TRBV19 with TRBJ2-7; 7 bases map to TRBD2. The CDR3 loop spans 17 amino acids. Per the germline V gene, CDR1 is LNHDA and CDR2 is SQIVND (reference sequence). V was clipped by 3 bases and J by 3 bases; unmatched bases: 14. DNA for the CDR3: TGTGCCAGTAGTATGGGGGGGTCGGCTAGCTTCGACTACGAGCAGTACTTC. Protein: CASSMGGSASFDYEQYF.

The rearrangement links TRBV6-5 to TRBJ2-3; TRBD2 matches at 7 bases. CDR1 is MNHEY, CDR2 SVGAGI, per germline. The CDR3 sequence is 15 residues long. V was clipped by 2 bases and J by 2 bases; unmatched bases: 4. The CDR3 DNA follows: TGTGCCAGCAGTTACACAAGCGGGAACACAGATACGCAGTATTTT. This translates into CASSYTSGNTDTQYF.